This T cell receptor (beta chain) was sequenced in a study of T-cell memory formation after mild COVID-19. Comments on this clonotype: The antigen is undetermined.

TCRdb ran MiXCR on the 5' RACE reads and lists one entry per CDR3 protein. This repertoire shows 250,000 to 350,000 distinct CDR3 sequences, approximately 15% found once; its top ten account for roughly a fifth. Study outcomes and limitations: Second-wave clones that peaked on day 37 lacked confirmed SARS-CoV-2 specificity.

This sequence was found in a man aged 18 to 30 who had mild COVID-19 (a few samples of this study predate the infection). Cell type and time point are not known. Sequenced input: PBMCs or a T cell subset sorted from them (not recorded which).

CDR3 sequence reads: CASSERGLTEAFF. The CDR3 coding sequence is TGTGCCAGCAGTGAAAGGGGACTCACTGAAGCTTTCTTT. The chain uses TRBV6-1 and TRBJ1-1, with D possibly matching TRBD1 (5 bases). Between the trimmed V and J ends, which lost 2 bases and 4 bases, there was a span of 8 bases. The germline V gene encodes CDR1 MNHNS and CDR2 SASEGT. CDR3 length: 13 amino acids.